This T cell receptor beta chain was obtained from a study of blood T cell repertoires in COVID-19. The CDR3 is 15 amino acids. V lost 1 base, J lost 2 bases, and 2 bases stayed unmatched. CDR1 is SNHLY, CDR2 FYNNEI, per germline. Across about 22 US areas, participants ranged in age from about 18 to 90 years. Each participant's cohort was designated according to participant-reported clinical history. Measured with immunoSEQ multiplex PCR; TCRdb has only the in-frame clones, and not every one. The repertoire holds some 260,000 clones, with 75% to 90% as singletons. The chain joins TRBV2 to TRBJ1-1; TRBD1 matches 9 bases. The sequence was obtained from a woman in her twenties or thirties with acute COVID-19. The source material was PBMCs or T cells enriched from blood (not recorded which). The chain's CDR3 is CASSEGTGENTEAFF. The CDR3 DNA follows: TGTGCCAGCAGTGAAGGGACAGGGGAAAACACTGAAGCTTTCTTT.